This TCR beta chain was retrieved from a study of technical replicates of blood from a handful of donors. This CDR3 is built from 11 residues. Trimming took 4 bases from V and 4 from J, leaving 2 bases between them. Germline CDR1 is MNHEY and CDR2 is SVGAGI. Generated by immunoSEQ multiplex PCR, the TCRdb table keeps only in-frame clones and is missing some. In the table there are under 80,000 clones, roughly 92% of which are singletons. This clonotype was obtained from a human donor in good health. The chain couples TRBV6-5 to TRBJ2-1; D ambiguous. The sample comprised T cells isolated from PBMCs. The CDR3 protein is CASSLYNEQFF. CDR3 sequence (DNA): TGTGCCAGCAGTTTATACAATGAGCAGTTCTTC.